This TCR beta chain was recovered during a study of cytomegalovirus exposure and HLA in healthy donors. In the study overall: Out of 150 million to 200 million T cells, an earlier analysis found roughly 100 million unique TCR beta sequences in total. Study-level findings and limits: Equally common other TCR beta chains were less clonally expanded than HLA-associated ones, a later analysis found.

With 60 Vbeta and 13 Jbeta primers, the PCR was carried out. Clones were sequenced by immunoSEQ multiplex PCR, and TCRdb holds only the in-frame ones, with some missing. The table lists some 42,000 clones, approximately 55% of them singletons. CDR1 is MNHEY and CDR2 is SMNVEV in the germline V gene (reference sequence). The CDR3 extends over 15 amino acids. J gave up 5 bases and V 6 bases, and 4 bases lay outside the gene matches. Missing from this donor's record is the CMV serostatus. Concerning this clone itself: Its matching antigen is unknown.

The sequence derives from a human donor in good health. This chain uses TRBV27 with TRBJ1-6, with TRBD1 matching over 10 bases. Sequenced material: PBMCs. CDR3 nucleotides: TGTGCCAGCAGGTTCGGGACAGGGGATAATTCACCCCTCCACTTT. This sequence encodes CASRFGTGDNSPLHF.